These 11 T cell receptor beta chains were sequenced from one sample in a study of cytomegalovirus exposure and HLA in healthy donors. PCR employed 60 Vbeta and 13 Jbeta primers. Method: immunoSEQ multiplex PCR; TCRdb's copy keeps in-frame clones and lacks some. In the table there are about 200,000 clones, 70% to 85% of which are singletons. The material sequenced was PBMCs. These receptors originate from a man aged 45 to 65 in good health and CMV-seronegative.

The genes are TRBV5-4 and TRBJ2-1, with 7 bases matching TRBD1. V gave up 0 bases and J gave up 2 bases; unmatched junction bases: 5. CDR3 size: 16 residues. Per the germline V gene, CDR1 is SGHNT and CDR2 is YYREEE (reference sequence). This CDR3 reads CASSLATGKTYNEQFF. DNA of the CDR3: TGTGCCAGCAGCTTGGCGACAGGGAAAACCTACAATGAGCAGTTCTTC.

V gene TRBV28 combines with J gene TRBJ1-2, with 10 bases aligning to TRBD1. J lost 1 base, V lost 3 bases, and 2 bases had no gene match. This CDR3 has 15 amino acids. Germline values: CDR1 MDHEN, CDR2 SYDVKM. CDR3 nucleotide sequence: TGTGCCAGCAGTTTGGGGGACAGGGGTAACTATGGCTACACCTTC. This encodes CASSLGDRGNYGYTF.

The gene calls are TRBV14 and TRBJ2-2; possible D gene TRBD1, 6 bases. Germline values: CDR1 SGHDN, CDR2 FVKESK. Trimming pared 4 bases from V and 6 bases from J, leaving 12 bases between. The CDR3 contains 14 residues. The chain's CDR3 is CASSPNRVAGELFF. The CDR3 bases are TGTGCCAGCAGCCCAAACAGGGTAGCCGGGGAGCTGTTTTTT.

The CDR3 region is CASSQARTSPYEQYF. DNA of the CDR3: TGCGCCAGCAGCCAAGCCCGGACTAGTCCCTACGAGCAGTACTTC. The genes are TRBV4-1 and TRBJ2-7; TRBD2 aligns across 7 bases. The germline CDR1 and CDR2 sequences are MGHRA and YSYEKL. This CDR3 spans 15 amino acids. The V and J ends lost 1 base and 2 bases, in that order; junction bases with no gene match: 5.

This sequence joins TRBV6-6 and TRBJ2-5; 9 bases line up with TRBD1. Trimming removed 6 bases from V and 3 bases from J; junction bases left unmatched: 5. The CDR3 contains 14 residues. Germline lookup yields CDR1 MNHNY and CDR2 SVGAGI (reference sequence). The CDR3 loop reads CASSRRQGEETQYF. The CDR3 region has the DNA TGTGCCAGCAGCCGCCGACAGGGGGAAGAGACCCAGTACTTC.

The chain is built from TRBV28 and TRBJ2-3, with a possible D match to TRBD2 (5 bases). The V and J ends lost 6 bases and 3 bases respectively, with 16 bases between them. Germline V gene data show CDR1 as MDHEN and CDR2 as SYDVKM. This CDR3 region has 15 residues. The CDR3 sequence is CASSERGIWTDTQYF. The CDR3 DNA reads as TGTGCCAGCAGCGAACGGGGAATTTGGACAGATACGCAGTATTTT.

The CDR3: CASSYQPYEQYF. The DNA of the CDR3 is TGTGCCAGCAGTTACCAACCCTACGAGCAGTACTTC. The chain recombines TRBV2 with TRBJ2-5; D gene uncertain. The J call is uncertain, as TRBJ2-7 better fits the DNA end. The CDR3 has 12 residues. From germline, CDR1 is SNHLY and CDR2 FYNNEI.

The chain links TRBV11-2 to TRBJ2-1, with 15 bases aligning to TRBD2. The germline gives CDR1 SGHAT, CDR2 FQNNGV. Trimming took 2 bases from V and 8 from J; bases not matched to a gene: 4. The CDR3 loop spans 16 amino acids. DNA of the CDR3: TGTGCCAGCAGCTTAACCGGGACTAGCGGGAGGTATGAGCAGTTCTTC. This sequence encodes CASSLTGTSGRYEQFF.

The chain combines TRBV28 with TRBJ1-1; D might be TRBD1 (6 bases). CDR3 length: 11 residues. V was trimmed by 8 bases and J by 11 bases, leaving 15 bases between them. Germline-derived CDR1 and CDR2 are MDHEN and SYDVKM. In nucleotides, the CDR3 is TGTGCCAGCCGGGGGGCAGGGGAGGCTTTCTTT. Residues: CASRGAGEAFF.

Here the CDR3 DNA reads TGTGCCAGCAGTGCCGCTAGCGGGAAGGGAGATACGCAGTATTTT. As protein: CASSAASGKGDTQYF. V usage is TRBV2 and J usage is TRBJ2-3, with TRBD2 identical over 9 bases. The trim removed 4 bases at V and 5 bases at J, leaving 7 bases unmatched. The CDR3 is 15 amino acids. The germline gives CDR1 SNHLY, CDR2 FYNNEI.

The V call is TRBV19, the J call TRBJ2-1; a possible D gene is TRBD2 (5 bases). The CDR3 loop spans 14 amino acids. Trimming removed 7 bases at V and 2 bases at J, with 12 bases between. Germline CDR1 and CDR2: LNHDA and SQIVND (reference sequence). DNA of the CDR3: TGTGCCAGTACCCCTAGCACGGCCTACAATGAGCAGTTCTTC. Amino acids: CASTPSTAYNEQFF.